This T cell receptor beta chain appears in the sequencing data of a study of monozygotic twins with inflammatory bowel disease. Findings and limits, study-wide: The data gave no support to a single strong IBD-associated signal or clonotype.

CDR1 is LGHNA, CDR2 YNFKEQ, per germline. This CDR3 region has 16 residues. Concerning this clonotype itself: Its target is unknown.

Molecular identifiers with 6-nucleotide sample barcodes were added during cDNA synthesis via template switching. After re-calling the 5' RACE reads, TCRdb lists one entry per CDR3 protein, DNA absent. There are 200,000 to 250,000 distinct CDR3 sequences in the sample, with 6% to 9% held by the top ten. The sequenced material came from blood. This TCR derives from a human donor with ulcerative colitis or Crohn's disease, or a healthy co-twin of an affected twin (not recorded which). The rearrangement joins TRBV4-2 to TRBJ2-5; with no DNA, the TCRdb D assignment of TRBD1 cannot be verified. The CDR3 region is CASSAGAVLGVETQYF.